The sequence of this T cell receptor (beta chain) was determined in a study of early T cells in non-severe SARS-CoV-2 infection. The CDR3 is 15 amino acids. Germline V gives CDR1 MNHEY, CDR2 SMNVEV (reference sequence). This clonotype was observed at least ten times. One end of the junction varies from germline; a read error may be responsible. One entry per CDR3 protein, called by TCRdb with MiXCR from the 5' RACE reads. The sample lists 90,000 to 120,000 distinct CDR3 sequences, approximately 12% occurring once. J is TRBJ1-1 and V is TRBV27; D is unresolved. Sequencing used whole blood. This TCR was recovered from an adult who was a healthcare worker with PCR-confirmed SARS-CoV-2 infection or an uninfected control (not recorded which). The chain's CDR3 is CAGSLSIKWDTEAFF. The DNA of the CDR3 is TGTGCCGGCAGTTTATCGATTAAGTGGGACACTGAAGCTTTCTTT.